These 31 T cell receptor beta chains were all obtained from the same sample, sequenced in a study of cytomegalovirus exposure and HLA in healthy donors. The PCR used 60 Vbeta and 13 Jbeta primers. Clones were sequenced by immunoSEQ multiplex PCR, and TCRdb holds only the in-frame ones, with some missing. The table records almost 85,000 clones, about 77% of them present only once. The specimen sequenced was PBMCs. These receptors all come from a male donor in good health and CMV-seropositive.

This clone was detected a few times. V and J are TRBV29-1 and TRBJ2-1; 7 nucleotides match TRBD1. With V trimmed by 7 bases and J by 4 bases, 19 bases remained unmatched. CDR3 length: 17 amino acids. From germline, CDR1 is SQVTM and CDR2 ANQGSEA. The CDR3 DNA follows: TGCAGCGCCAGCTACGGGACAGATCTTTTATTTTACAATGAGCAGTTCTTC. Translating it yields CSASYGTDLLFYNEQFF.

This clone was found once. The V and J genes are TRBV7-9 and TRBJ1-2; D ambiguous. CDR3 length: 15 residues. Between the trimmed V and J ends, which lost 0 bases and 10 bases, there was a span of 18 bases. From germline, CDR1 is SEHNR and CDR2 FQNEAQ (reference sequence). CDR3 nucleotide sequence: TGTGCCAGCAGCTTAGCGCTAATACCAGCAGCGGACTACACCTTC. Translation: CASSLALIPAADYTF.

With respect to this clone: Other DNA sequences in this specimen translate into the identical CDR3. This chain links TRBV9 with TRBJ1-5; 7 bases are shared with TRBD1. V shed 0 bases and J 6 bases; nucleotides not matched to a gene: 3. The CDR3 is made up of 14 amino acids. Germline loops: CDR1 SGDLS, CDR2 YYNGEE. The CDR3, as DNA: TGTGCCAGCAGCGTAGAAGCAGGGGGTCAGCCCCAGCATTTT. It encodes CASSVEAGGQPQHF.

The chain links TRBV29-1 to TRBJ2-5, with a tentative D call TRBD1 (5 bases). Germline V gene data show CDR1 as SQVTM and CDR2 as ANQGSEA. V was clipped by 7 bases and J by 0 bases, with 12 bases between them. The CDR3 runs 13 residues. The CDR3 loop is CSDRQTDQETQYF. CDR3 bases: TGCAGCGACCGACAGACAGACCAAGAGACCCAGTACTTC.

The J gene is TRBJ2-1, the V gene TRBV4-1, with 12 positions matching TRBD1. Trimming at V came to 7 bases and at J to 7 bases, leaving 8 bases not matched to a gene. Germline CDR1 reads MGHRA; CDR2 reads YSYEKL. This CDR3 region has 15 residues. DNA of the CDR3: TGCGCCAGCAACCCGGGACAGGGGGCGCGTAATGAGCAGTTCTTC. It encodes CASNPGQGARNEQFF.

The CDR3 is CASSLLDGGTEAFF. CDR3 in DNA: TGTGCCAGCAGCCTACTTGACGGGGGCACTGAAGCTTTCTTT. The gene calls are TRBV7-9 and TRBJ1-1; possibly TRBD1 for D (5 bases). Germline V gene lookup returns CDR1 SEHNR and CDR2 FQNEAQ (reference sequence). The CDR3 spans 14 residues. With 5 bases removed from V and 4 bases from J, the gap between germline ends came to 14 bases.

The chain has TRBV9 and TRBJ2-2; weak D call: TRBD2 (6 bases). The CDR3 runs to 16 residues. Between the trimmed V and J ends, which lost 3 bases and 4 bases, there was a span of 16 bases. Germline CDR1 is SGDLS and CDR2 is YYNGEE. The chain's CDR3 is CASSGPRDSVTGELFF. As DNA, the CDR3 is TGTGCCAGCAGCGGCCCCAGGGACTCGGTCACCGGGGAGCTGTTTTTT.

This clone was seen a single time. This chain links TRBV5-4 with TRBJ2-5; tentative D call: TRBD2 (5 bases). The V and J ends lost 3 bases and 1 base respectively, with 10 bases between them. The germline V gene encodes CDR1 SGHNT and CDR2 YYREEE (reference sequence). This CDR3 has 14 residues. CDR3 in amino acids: CASSSVGGQETQYF. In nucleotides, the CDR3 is TGTGCCAGCAGCTCGGTCGGAGGCCAAGAGACCCAGTACTTC.

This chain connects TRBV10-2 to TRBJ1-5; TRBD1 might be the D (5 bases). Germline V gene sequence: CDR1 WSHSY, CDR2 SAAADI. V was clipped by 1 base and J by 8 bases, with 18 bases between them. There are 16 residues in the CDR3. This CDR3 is CASSEFGGPLGKPQHF. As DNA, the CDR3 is TGCGCCAGCAGTGAGTTCGGGGGACCGCTGGGCAAGCCCCAGCATTTT.

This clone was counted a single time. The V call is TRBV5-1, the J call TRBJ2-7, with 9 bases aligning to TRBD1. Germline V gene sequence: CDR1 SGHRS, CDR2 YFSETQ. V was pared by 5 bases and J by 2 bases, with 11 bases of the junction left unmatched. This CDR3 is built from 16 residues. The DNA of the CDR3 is TGCGCCAGCAGTACAGCCTCCGGGACAGGGACCTACGAGCAGTACTTC. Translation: CASSTASGTGTYEQYF.

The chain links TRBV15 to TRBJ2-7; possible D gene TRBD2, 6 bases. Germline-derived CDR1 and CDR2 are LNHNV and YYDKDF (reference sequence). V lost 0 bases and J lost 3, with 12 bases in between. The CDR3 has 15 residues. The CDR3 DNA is TGTGCCACCAGCAGAGATTTACGGGGGAACTACGAGCAGTACTTC. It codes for CATSRDLRGNYEQYF.

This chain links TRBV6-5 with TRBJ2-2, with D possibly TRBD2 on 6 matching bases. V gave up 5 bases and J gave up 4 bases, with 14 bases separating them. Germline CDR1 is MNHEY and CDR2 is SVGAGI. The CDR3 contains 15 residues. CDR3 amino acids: CASSHMGLLTGELFF. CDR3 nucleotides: TGTGCCAGCAGTCACATGGGACTTCTCACCGGGGAGCTGTTTTTT.

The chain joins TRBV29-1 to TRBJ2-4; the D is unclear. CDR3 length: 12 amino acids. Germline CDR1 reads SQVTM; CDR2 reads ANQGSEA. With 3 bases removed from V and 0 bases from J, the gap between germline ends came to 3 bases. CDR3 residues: CSVDLAKNIQYF. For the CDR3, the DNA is TGCAGCGTTGACTTAGCCAAAAACATTCAGTACTTC.

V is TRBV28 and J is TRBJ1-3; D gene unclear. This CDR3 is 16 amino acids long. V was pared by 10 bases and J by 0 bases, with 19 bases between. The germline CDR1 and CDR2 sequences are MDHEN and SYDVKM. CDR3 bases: TGTGCCATTGCGCGGGCTGGCGAACTCTCTGGAAACACCATATATTTT. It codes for CAIARAGELSGNTIYF.

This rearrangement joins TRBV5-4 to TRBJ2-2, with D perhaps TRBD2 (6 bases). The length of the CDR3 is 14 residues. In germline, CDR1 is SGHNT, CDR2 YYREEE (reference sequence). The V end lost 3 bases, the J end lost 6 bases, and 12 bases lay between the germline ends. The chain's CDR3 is CASSSGLWSGELFF. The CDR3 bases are TGTGCCAGCAGCTCGGGACTGTGGTCCGGGGAGCTGTTTTTT.

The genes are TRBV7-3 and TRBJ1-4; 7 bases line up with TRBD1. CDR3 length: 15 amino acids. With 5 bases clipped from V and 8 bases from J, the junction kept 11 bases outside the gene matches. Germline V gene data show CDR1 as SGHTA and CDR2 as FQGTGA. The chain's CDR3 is CASSPTGQRGEKLFF. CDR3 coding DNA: TGTGCCAGCAGCCCAACGGGACAGCGAGGGGAAAAACTGTTTTTT.

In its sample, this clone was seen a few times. The CDR3 protein is CASSLRRTSAYEQYF. The CDR3 DNA reads as TGTGCCAGCAGCTTACGGAGGACTAGCGCCTACGAGCAGTACTTC. J is TRBJ2-7 and V is TRBV7-2; 9 nucleotides line up with TRBD2. CDR1 is SGHTA and CDR2 is FQGNSA in the germline V gene. After removal of 2 bases from V and 2 bases from J, the junction contained 4 bases not matched to a gene. This CDR3 comprises 15 residues.

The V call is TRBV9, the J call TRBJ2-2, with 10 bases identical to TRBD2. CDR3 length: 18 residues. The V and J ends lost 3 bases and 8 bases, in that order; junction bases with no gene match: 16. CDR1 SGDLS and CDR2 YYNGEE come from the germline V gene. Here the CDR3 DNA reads TGTGCCAGCAGCGGAATAGCGGGAGGTGTATTTTCTGGGGGGGAGCTGTTTTTT. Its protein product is CASSGIAGGVFSGGELFF.

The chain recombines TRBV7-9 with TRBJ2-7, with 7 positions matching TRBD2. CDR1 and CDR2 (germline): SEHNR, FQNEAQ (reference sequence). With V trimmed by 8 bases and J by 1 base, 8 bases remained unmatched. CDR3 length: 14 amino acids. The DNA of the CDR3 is TGTGCCAGCGCCCCTCTAGCGGTATCCTACGAGCAGTACTTC. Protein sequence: CASAPLAVSYEQYF.

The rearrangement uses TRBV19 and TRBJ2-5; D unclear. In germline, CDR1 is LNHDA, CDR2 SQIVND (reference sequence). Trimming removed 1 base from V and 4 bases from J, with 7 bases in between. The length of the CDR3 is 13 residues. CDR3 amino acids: CASSIGSIETQYF. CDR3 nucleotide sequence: TGTGCCAGTAGTATAGGGAGCATAGAGACCCAGTACTTC.

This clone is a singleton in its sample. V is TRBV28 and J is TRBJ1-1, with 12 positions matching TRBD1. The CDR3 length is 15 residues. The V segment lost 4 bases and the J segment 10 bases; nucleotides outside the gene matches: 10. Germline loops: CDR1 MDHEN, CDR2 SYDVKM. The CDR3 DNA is TGTGCCAGCAGTTATCAAGGGGACAGGGGGCGATCAGCTTTCTTT. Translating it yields CASSYQGDRGRSAFF. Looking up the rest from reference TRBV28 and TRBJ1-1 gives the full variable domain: DVKVTQSSRYLVKRTGEKVFLECVQDMDHENMFWYRQDPGLGLRLIYFSYDVKMKEKGDIPEGYSVSREKKERFSLILESASTNQTSMYLCASSYQGDRGRSAFFGQGTRLTVV.

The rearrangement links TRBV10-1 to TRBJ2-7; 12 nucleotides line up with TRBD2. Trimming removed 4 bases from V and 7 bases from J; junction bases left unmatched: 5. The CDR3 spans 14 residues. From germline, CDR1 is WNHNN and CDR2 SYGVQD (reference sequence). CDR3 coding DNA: TGCGCCAGCAGTGCTCTAGCGGGAGGGGGTGAGCAGTACTTC. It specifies CASSALAGGGEQYF.

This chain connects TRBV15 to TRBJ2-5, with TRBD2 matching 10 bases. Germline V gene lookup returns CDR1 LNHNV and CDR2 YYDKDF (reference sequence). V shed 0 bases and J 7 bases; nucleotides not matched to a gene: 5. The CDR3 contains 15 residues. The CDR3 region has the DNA TGTGCCACCAGCAGAGATCTAGCGGGAGATGTGACCCAGTACTTC. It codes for CATSRDLAGDVTQYF.

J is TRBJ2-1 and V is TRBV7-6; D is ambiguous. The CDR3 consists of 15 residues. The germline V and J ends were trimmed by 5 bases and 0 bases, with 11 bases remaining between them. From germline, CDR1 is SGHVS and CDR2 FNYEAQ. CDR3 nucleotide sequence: TGTGCCAGCAGCCCCCGAGACAACTCCTACAATGAGCAGTTCTTC. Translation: CASSPRDNSYNEQFF. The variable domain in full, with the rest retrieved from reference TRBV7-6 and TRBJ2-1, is GAGVSQSPRYKVTKRGQDVALRCDPISGHVSLYWYRQALGQGPEFLTYFNYEAQQDKSGLPNDRFSAERPEGSISTLTIQRTEQRDSAMYRCASSPRDNSYNEQFFGPGTRLTVL.

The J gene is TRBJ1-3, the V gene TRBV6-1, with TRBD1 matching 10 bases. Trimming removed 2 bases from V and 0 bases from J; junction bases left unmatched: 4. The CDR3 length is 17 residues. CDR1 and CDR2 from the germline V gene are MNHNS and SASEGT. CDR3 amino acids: CASSESGQGVSGNTIYF. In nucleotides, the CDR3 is TGTGCCAGCAGTGAAAGTGGACAGGGGGTCTCTGGAAACACCATATATTTT.

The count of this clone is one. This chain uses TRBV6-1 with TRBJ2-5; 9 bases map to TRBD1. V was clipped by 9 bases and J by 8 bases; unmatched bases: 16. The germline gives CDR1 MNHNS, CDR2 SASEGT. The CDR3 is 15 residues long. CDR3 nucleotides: TGTGCCAGTGGGGCATGGGACAGGGTGTATAGCACCCAGTACTTC. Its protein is CASGAWDRVYSTQYF.

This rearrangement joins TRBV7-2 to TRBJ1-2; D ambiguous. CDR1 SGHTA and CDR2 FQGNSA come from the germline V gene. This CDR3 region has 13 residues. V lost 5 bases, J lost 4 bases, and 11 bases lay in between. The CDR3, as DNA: TGTGCCAGCAGCCTTACTGCGATCTATGGCTACACCTTC. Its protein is CASSLTAIYGYTF. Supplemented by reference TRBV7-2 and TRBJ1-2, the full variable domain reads GAGVSQSPSNKVTEKGKDVELRCDPISGHTALYWYRQSLGQGLEFLIYFQGNSAPDKSGLPSDRFSAERTGGSVSTLTIQRTQQEDSAVYLCASSLTAIYGYTFGSGTRLTVV.

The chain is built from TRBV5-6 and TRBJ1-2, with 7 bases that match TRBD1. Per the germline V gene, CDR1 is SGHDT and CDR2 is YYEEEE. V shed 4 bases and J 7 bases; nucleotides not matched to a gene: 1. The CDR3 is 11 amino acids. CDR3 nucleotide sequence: TGTGCCAGCAGCACAGGGGTTGGCTACACCTTC. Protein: CASSTGVGYTF.

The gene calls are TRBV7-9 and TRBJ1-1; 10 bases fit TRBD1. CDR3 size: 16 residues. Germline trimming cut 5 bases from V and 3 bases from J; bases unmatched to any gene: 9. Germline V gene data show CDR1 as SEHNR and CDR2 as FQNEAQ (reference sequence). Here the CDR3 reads CASSPWTGGRDTEAFF. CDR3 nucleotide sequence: TGTGCCAGCAGCCCCTGGACAGGGGGGAGGGACACTGAAGCTTTCTTT. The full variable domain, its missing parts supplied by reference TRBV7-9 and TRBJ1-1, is DTGVSQNPRHKITKRGQNVTFRCDPISEHNRLYWYRQTLGQGPEFLTYFQNEAQLEKSRLLSDRFSAERPKGSFSTLEIQRTEQGDSAMYLCASSPWTGGRDTEAFFGQGTRLTVV.

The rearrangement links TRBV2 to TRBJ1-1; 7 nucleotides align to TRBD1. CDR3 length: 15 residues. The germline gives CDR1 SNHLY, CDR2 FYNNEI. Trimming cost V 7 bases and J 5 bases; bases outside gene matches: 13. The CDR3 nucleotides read TGTGCCAGCACTCCTCGACAGGGAGAAGTGACTGAAGCTTTCTTT. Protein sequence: CASTPRQGEVTEAFF.

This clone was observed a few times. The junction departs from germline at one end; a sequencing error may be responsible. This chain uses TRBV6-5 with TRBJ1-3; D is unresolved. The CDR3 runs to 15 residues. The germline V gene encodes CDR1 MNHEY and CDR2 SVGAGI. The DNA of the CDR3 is TGTACCAGCAGCCCCCAGGCTATATCTGGAAACACCATATATTTT. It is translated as CTSSPQAISGNTIYF.